The T cell receptor beta chain described here comes from a study of PD-1 blockade in classical Hodgkin lymphoma (dated by TCRdb to the early 2020s). As for the study more broadly: Nivolumab dosing was 3 mg/kg intravenously every 2 weeks, continuing until either disease progression or unacceptable toxicity. The study used TCR beta sequencing and CyTOF to define a peripheral blood immune signature of response to PD-1 blockade in classical Hodgkin lymphoma. Study-level results and caveats: Diversity was lower in patients who began nivolumab less than 1 year after ASCT, so these patients were left out of later analyses to avoid confounding by immune reconstitution. The study was restricted to a single clinical trial cohort, and the causes of repertoire differences, possibly disease activity or prior therapy, were left undefined. Baseline TCR diversity was reported to be lower in newly diagnosed patients than in healthy donors and to be lower still in relapsed/refractory patients. A significant rise by C4D1 was seen in CD4+ but not CD8+ TCR diversity (p=0.0027 vs p=0.16), with the rise being most apparent in complete responders (p=0.02). Baseline diversity similar to that of newly diagnosed patients was observed in trial patients achieving complete response, whereas significantly lower diversity was observed in partial responders and progressors.

Measured from the cysteine to the phenylalanine, the CDR3 is 14 residues long. The only DNA kept is the CDR3, 42 bases in frame from the first base. The Qiagen DNeasy kit was used to extract genomic DNA both from unsorted PBMCs and from the negatively selected CD4+ and CD8+ fractions. TCR beta CDR3 regions were amplified by immunoSEQ multiplex PCR using primers annealing to V and J segments. A synthetic immune receptor repertoire was used to minimize amplification bias, and any remaining bias was removed computationally after sequencing. The paper's data handling went like this. Custom Python scripts were used to quantify repertoire diversity as the Shannon entropy index. Unsorted, CD4+ and CD8+ repertoires were analyzed separately, except in combined analyses where CD4+ and CD8+ sequences were merged in silico. A clone was considered expanded if an increase in frequency of at least 2-fold after treatment relative to C1D1 was found, and a pseudocount of 0.5 was applied to clones undetected at baseline. Clones with 0 or 1 copy at C1D1 were classified as singleton clones, and clones with 2 or more copies were classified as non-singleton clones. By matching protein sequences in sorted samples from the same patient, clones expanded in unsorted samples were annotated as CD4+, CD8+ or unknown. Wilcoxon tests on paired samples were used to test changes in diversity from C1D1 to C4D1. Not all clones reach the TCRdb copy of this immuneACCESS table, which keeps in-frame sequences only. Checked studies attribute under half of the gap to unresolved V genes and leave the rest unexplained. That table gives V, J and clone size, and the DNA gave D and trimming. A total of 60,000 to 65,000 clones appear in this sample, approximately 90% of them only once. Around 13% of the sample is taken by the ten largest.

Details on this clone: The antigen this receptor binds is unknown. The record has no base qualities; no much larger clone is one base away.

In the paper's terms, the time point label means: cycle 1 day 1 (C1D1), immediately before nivolumab initiation. Relapse after autologous stem cell transplantation had occurred in all trial patients, and cohorts A, B and C were distinguished by prior brentuximab vedotin exposure. A total of 50 to 70 patients with relapsed/refractory classical Hodgkin lymphoma made up the trial cohort, and each patient's best overall response was complete response, partial response or progressive disease. Trial patients were treated with single-agent nivolumab in the multi-cohort phase II CheckMate 205 trial. Best overall response was determined by an independent review committee according to the 2007 International Working Group response criteria. Trial PBMCs were collected just before the start of nivolumab (C1D1) and during therapy at cycle 2 day 1 and cycle 4 day 1. After peripheral blood was drawn into 8 mL Vacutainer Cell Preparation Tubes, PBMCs were isolated by centrifugation and then cryopreserved.

The chain couples TRBV21-1 to TRBJ2-7; TRBD1, the table's D call, lacks a check against the DNA. TRBV21-1 is a documented pseudogene. The sample in question was peripheral blood mononuclear cells (PBMCs), obtained at baseline. This receptor was taken from a human donor with classical Hodgkin lymphoma. The CDR3 in this case is CASSGTVPSYEQYF. The nucleotide sequence reads TGTGCCAGCAGCGGGACAGTTCCCTCCTACGAGCAGTACTTC.